This T cell receptor beta chain was identified during a study of CD8+ T cells in alopecia areata. Study-level background: It was 6 to 18 months of tofacitinib, and then there were 6 months off drug.

Sequencing relied on a cDNA template that was reverse transcribed from extracted RNA. Clones were sequenced by immunoSEQ multiplex PCR, and TCRdb holds only the in-frame ones, with some missing. There are hundreds of thousands of clones in the sample; approximately 60% occur only once, and roughly 0.88% lies in the top ten. Per germline, CDR1 SNHLY and CDR2 FYNNEI. This CDR3 has 14 amino acids. The V and J ends lost 2 bases and 0 bases respectively, with 7 bases between them. Noted treatment: oral pan-JAK inhibitor, 5-10 mg twice daily. This clone showed up just a few times. The chain joins TRBV2 to TRBJ1-1; the D is unclear. This sample comprised CD4+ T cells sorted from blood, obtained around week 54, from a patient treated with tofacitinib. This TCR derives from a human donor with alopecia areata. The CDR3 here is CASSESSMNTEAFF. The CDR3 nucleotides read TGTGCCAGCAGTGAATCCAGCATGAACACTGAAGCTTTCTTT.